Listed below are T cell receptor beta chains from one sample, sequenced in a study of T cell changes during pregnancy in multiple sclerosis. Using immunoSEQ multiplex PCR, the repertoire was profiled, and TCRdb retains in-frame clones only, with some absent. The top ten clones hold 0.89% of a sample with about 61,000 clones, around 89% of them seen once. Source: peripheral blood, taken in the first trimester of pregnancy. The source is a female donor in good health, enrolled as a control in a pregnancy study. CDR3s include the opening cysteine and the closing phenylalanine or tryptophan. The D gene is left open where the match is weak. Size is stated for part of the rows, as once, few or many counts, or as a class when the clone is expanded.

V gene	clone size	J gene	D gene	CDR3 DNA	CDR3 protein
TRBV19	.	TRBJ2-5	TRBD2	TGTGCCAGTAGTATGGGACTGCGGGGGTCACAAGAGACCCAGTACTTC	CASSMGLRGSQETQYF
TRBV30	.	TRBJ1-1	TRBD1	TGTGCCTGGTCAGGGGGCTGGGAAGCTTTCTTT	CAWSGGWEAFF
TRBV30	.	TRBJ1-2	TRBD1	TGTGCCTGGAGTGTAACCTTGACAGGGGACTATGGCTACACCTTC	CAWSVTLTGDYGYTF
TRBV4-2	.	TRBJ1-2	TRBD1	TGTGCCAGCAGCCCGGGCCGGGACAGGGAATGGGGTGGCTACACCTTC	CASSPGRDREWGGYTF
TRBV5-8	.	TRBJ1-5	.	TGTGCCAGCAGCTTGGCCTTTCAGGATGGGCCCCAGCATTTT	CASSLAFQDGPQHF
TRBV7-3	.	TRBJ2-1	.	TGTGCCAGCAGCTTAACAATCTCGGGGTACAATGAGCAGTTCTTC	CASSLTISGYNEQFF
TRBV4-3	.	TRBJ1-5	.	TGCGCCAGCAGCCAAGATCTCAGGGCTAGCAATCAGCCCCAGCATTTT	CASSQDLRASNQPQHF
TRBV21-1	.	TRBJ1-3	.	TGTGCCAGCAGCACGTGGATCAGGGTCGACTCTGGAAACACCATATATTTT	CASSTWIRVDSGNTIYF
TRBV30	.	TRBJ2-6	.	TGTGCCTGGAGGCCTTGGGGGGGCGGTGGGGCCAACGTCCTGACTTTC	CAWRPWGGGGANVLTF
TRBV7-3	.	TRBJ2-3	.	TGTGCCAGCAGGTACGGACAGTCTAGCACAGATACGCAGTATTTT	CASRYGQSSTDTQYF
TRBV18	.	TRBJ1-3	.	TGTGCCAGCTCACCATCGGGTAGCCGGAGTCGAAACACCATATATTTT	CASSPSGSRSRNTIYF
TRBV23-1	.	TRBJ1-2	TRBD1	TGCGCCAGCAGTACTACCAGGGGGCGCGAAACCTATGGCTACACCTTC	CASSTTRGRETYGYTF
TRBV28	.	TRBJ1-5	.	TGTGCCAGCAGGTCAGGGCAGAGCAATCAGCCCCAGCATTTT	CASRSGQSNQPQHF
TRBV11-3	.	TRBJ2-5	TRBD1	TGTGCCAGCAGCCTCGGGACAGGGGAACGTGAGACCCAGTACTTC	CASSLGTGERETQYF
TRBV6-5	.	TRBJ1-6	.	TGTGCCAGCAGTCGAGGGTCCTCACCCCTCCACTTT	CASSRGSSPLHF
TRBV4-1	.	TRBJ2-2	TRBD2	TGCGCCAGCAGCCAAGATGGCAGCGCGGGGGGGGCCGACACCGGGGAGCTGTTTTTT	CASSQDGSAGGADTGELFF
TRBV5-1	.	TRBJ2-7	TRBD1	TGCGCCAGCAGCTTGGACAGGGGGTATTACGAGCAGTACTTC	CASSLDRGYYEQYF
TRBV25-1	.	TRBJ2-5	.	TGTGCCAGCAGGTCAGGGACTTCGAGTGAGCAGTACTTC	CASRSGTSSEQYF
TRBV5-1	.	TRBJ2-7	.	TGCGCCAGCAGCTTGGACAGGGCGGGCTACGAGCAGTACTTC	CASSLDRAGYEQYF
TRBV29-1	.	TRBJ2-2	.	TGCAGCGTTGAAGGGATAGCTTACCAGAACACCGGGGAGCTGTTTTTT	CSVEGIAYQNTGELFF
TRBV4-1	.	TRBJ2-3	TRBD2	TGCGCCAGCAGCCTTCCCTCCCACAGCGGGGGTCGCACAGATACGCAGTATTTT	CASSLPSHSGGRTDTQYF
TRBV30	once	TRBJ1-2	TRBD1	TGTGCCTGGAGTCCCGCAGGGGGTGGCTCTGGCTACACCTTC	CAWSPAGGGSGYTF
TRBV6-5	few	TRBJ2-3	.	TGTGCCAGCAGTAGGACAAGGACAGATACGCAGTATTTT	CASSRTRTDTQYF
TRBV7-6	.	TRBJ2-7	TRBD2	TGTGCCAGCAGCCACCGGGGGGACGAGCAGTACTTC	CASSHRGDEQYF
TRBV7-3	once	TRBJ2-1	TRBD2	TGTGCCAGCAGCCCAACTAGCGGGGGGGCCGGTGAGCAGTTCTTC	CASSPTSGGAGEQFF
TRBV30	few	TRBJ1-5	TRBD1	TGTGCCTGGGGTCTTGGGACAGGGGGGCAGCCCCAGCATTTT	CAWGLGTGGQPQHF
TRBV15	.	TRBJ2-5	TRBD2	TGTGCCACCAGCAGAATAGGACTAGCGGCACAAGAGACCCAGTACTTC	CATSRIGLAAQETQYF
TRBV19	.	TRBJ1-5	TRBD1	TGTGCCAGTAGCGCGACAGGGGGGATTTGGCAGCCCCAGCATTTT	CASSATGGIWQPQHF
TRBV5-4	few	TRBJ1-6	.	TGTGCCAGCAGCTGGGACACCAACTCCTATAATTCACCCCTCCACTTT	CASSWDTNSYNSPLHF
TRBV18	once	TRBJ1-1	.	TGTGCCAGCTCACCACGCGGGAGGAACACTGAAGCTTTCTTT	CASSPRGRNTEAFF
TRBV6-5	.	TRBJ1-2	TRBD1	TGTGCCAGCAGCACGCAGGGGGCGGGTGGCTACACCTTC	CASSTQGAGGYTF
TRBV2	.	TRBJ1-2	TRBD1	TGTGCCATCCGGACAGGGCAGTCTAACTATGGCTACACCTTC	CAIRTGQSNYGYTF
TRBV7-9	.	TRBJ2-2	.	TGTGCCAGCAGCTTGGTACGGGGGACCACCGGGGAGCTGTTTTTT	CASSLVRGTTGELFF
TRBV9	once	TRBJ2-3	.	TGTGCCAGCAGCGTAGTTTCGGGGGAAAGCACAGATACGCAGTATTTT	CASSVVSGESTDTQYF
TRBV5-1	.	TRBJ2-5	.	TGCGCCAGCAGCCCCGACAGGACGGAGACCCAGTACTTC	CASSPDRTETQYF
TRBV29-1	.	TRBJ2-3	.	TGCAGCGTTGATAAGGGGTACACAGATACGCAGTATTTT	CSVDKGYTDTQYF
TRBV7-2	.	TRBJ1-3	TRBD1	TGTGCCAGCAGCTTATTAGGGCCCTACTCGACAGGGGCTGGAAACACCATATATTTT	CASSLLGPYSTGAGNTIYF
TRBV7-3	few	TRBJ1-1	.	TGTGCCAGCAGTCCAACAGACAGAAGGAACACTGAAGCTTTCTTT	CASSPTDRRNTEAFF
TRBV7-9	.	TRBJ1-6	TRBD1	TGTGCCAGCAGCTTAGATTCAGGACAGGGAAGCTCCTATAATTCACCCCTCCACTTT	CASSLDSGQGSSYNSPLHF
TRBV4-3	.	TRBJ1-3	.	TGCGCCAGCAGCCAAGATCCGGGGGTTGGAAACACCATATATTTT	CASSQDPGVGNTIYF
TRBV7-9	.	TRBJ1-5	.	TGTGCCAGCAGCCACAGGGACCTCAATCAGCCCCAGCATTTT	CASSHRDLNQPQHF
TRBV30	.	TRBJ2-3	TRBD1	TGTGCCTGTCGGACAGGGGTTAGCACAGATACGCAGTATTTT	CACRTGVSTDTQYF
TRBV5-8	.	TRBJ2-2	.	TGTGCCAGCAACACACGGCGGGGGAACACCGGGGAGCTGTTTTTT	CASNTRRGNTGELFF
TRBV6-1	.	TRBJ1-2	.	TGTGCCAGCAGGGAAGGGACCGGGGGGTTTGAGATCTATGGCTACACCTTC	CASREGTGGFEIYGYTF
TRBV29-1	.	TRBJ2-5	.	TGCAGCGTTTCACCAGGCCAAGAGACCCAGTACTTC	CSVSPGQETQYF
TRBV4-3	few	TRBJ1-1	TRBD1	TGCGCCAGCAGCCAAGATCTGGCAGGGGGTCCGGAAGCTTTCTTT	CASSQDLAGGPEAFF
TRBV5-4	few	TRBJ1-2	TRBD1	TGTGCCAGCAGCCCCGACAGGGGGCGAGGCTACACCTTC	CASSPDRGRGYTF
TRBV6-4	.	TRBJ2-3	TRBD2	TGTGCCAGCAGTGACTGGGCTAGCGGGGGGGCAAATACGCAGTATTTT	CASSDWASGGANTQYF
TRBV6-1	.	TRBJ2-1	.	TGTGCCAGCAGGGAGCAGGGGGGTAATGAGCAGTTCTTC	CASREQGGNEQFF
TRBV5-1	few	TRBJ1-1	TRBD1	TGCGCCAGCAGCCAGGACAGGGTTAACACTGAAGCTTTCTTT	CASSQDRVNTEAFF
TRBV4-1	.	TRBJ1-1	.	TGCGCCAGCAGCCAAGATATTCAGATGAACACTGAAGCTTTCTTT	CASSQDIQMNTEAFF
TRBV5-5	.	TRBJ2-3	.	TGTGCCAGCAGCTTGTTAGAATCAGATACGCAGTATTTT	CASSLLESDTQYF
TRBV4-3	.	TRBJ1-4	.	TGCGCCAGCAGCCAAGATCCTGCGCAGGGCGAAAAACTGTTTTTT	CASSQDPAQGEKLFF
TRBV5-1	few	TRBJ1-2	TRBD1	TGCGCCAGCAGCCGGGATGACAGGGGGCTAGGCTACACCTTC	CASSRDDRGLGYTF